This is a list of T cell receptor beta chains from one sample in a study of CD8 T cells in ankylosing spondylitis. TCRdb analysed the 5' RACE reads with MiXCR anew, one entry per CDR3 protein. In the table there are 300,000 to 350,000 distinct CDR3 sequences, about a fifth of which are singletons. The sequencing sample was made of blood, either unsorted or a sorted T cell fraction (not recorded which). The receptors derive from a female donor with ankylosing spondylitis or in good health (not recorded which). Each CDR3 is given with its conserved first and last residue. The D gene is left open where the match is weak. Clone size is stated in some rows and not others, as once, few, many or a class when expanded.

clone size	J gene	V gene	D gene	CDR3 protein	CDR3 DNA
few	TRBJ2-1	TRBV12-3/TRBV12-4	TRBD2	CASSSGLAGFYEQFF	TGTGCCAGCAGTTCGGGACTAGCGGGCTTCTATGAGCAGTTCTTC
few	TRBJ2-1	TRBV4-2	NA	CASSQVTDYNEQFF	TGTGCCAGCAGCCAAGTTACCGACTACAATGAGCAGTTCTTC
NA	TRBJ1-6	TRBV7-2	NA	CASSPRAGSRSPLHF	TGTGCCAGCAGCCCAAGGGCCGGTTCCCGTTCACCCCTCCACTTT
medium-sized	TRBJ2-2	TRBV10-3	TRBD2	CAISDTNGLAGDRELFF	TGTGCCATCAGTGATACGAACGGACTAGCGGGAGATCGGGAGCTGTTTTTT
few	TRBJ2-3	TRBV20-1	TRBD2	CSAGRAGGQDTQYF	TGCAGTGCCGGGCGAGCGGGAGGCCAAGATACGCAGTATTTT
once	TRBJ2-3	TRBV19	NA	CASSIRGDTQYF	TGTGCCAGTAGTATACGCGGAGATACGCAGTATTTT
many	TRBJ2-7	TRBV6-1	TRBD2	CASSDSGTSYEQYF	TGTGCCAGCAGTGATTCCGGGACTAGTTACGAGCAGTACTTC
few	TRBJ1-5	TRBV19	NA	CASSPPGGGISNQPQHF	TGTGCCAGTAGTCCCCCGGGTGGGGGAATTAGCAATCAGCCCCAGCATTTT
NA	TRBJ2-7	TRBV2	TRBD2	CASTTAGGLHEQYF	TGTGCCAGCACTACAGCGGGGGGCCTTCACGAGCAGTACTTC
NA	TRBJ1-3	TRBV29-1	NA	CSVRSGNTIYF	TGCAGCGTTAGGTCTGGAAACACCATATATTTT
NA	TRBJ2-7	TRBV5-1	NA	CASSPRVGGSYEQYF	TGCGCCAGCAGCCCCCGGGTGGGAGGATCCTACGAGCAGTACTTC
NA	TRBJ2-1	TRBV20-1	NA	CSARPHNEQFF	TGCAGTGCTAGACCCCACAATGAGCAGTTCTTC
NA	TRBJ2-1	TRBV7-9	TRBD2	CASSSLSGNYNEQFF	TGTGCCAGCAGCTCCCTAAGCGGGAATTACAATGAGCAGTTCTTC
NA	TRBJ2-5	TRBV7-8	NA	CASIPGPEATQETQYF	TGTGCCAGCATCCCGGGGCCGGAGGCTACCCAAGAGACCCAGTACTTC
NA	TRBJ2-4	TRBV18	TRBD2	CASSPETSGILAKNIQYF	TGTGCCAGCTCACCAGAGACTAGCGGAATCTTAGCCAAAAACATTCAGTACTTC
few	TRBJ2-1	TRBV29-1	NA	CSVSPLGDPTYNEQFF	TGCAGCGTTTCTCCCTTGGGAGACCCCACCTACAATGAGCAGTTCTTC
NA	TRBJ2-5	TRBV5-6	NA	CASSLLDRIKETQYF	TGTGCCAGCAGCTTGCTGGATCGGATCAAAGAGACCCAGTACTTC
NA	TRBJ2-2	TRBV28	TRBD1	CASTRRTGGSTGELFF	TGTGCCAGCACCCGCCGGACAGGGGGCAGTACCGGGGAGCTGTTTTTT